This is a list of T cell receptor beta chains from one sample in a study of T cells in Graves' hyperthyroidism and ophthalmopathy. TCRdb re-analysed the multiplex PCR reads in MiXCR, keeping a single row per CDR3 protein. The repertoire holds fewer than 550,000 distinct CDR3 sequences, with approximately 24% as singletons. Sequenced sample: blood. These receptors were taken from a woman between 25 and 40 years old with Graves' ophthalmopathy. Both conserved end residues are part of each CDR3. Each record gives: V gene, J gene, clone size, D gene, CDR3 DNA, CDR3 protein. The D gene is left open where the match is weak. A row's size may be missing; if present it is once, few, many or a size class.

TRBV2,TRBJ2-7,.,TRBD2,TGTGCCAGGAGGGCTAGCGGCTCCTACGAGCAGTACTTC,CARRASGSYEQYF
TRBV12-3/TRBV12-4,TRBJ2-4,many,TRBD1,TGTGCCAGCAGCACACGGACAGGGGGAGCCAAAAACATTCAGTACTTC,CASSTRTGGAKNIQYF
TRBV5-1,TRBJ2-2,few,.,TGCGCCAGCAGCTTGGTGGCCGGGTCGGCCGGGGAGCTGTTTTTT,CASSLVAGSAGELFF
TRBV20-1,TRBJ1-5,.,.,TGCAGTGCTACTGCCAGACCCAATCAGCCCCAGCATTTT,CSATARPNQPQHF
TRBV12-3/TRBV12-4,TRBJ1-5,few,.,TGTGCCTGCGCTTCAGGGTGGAATCAGCCCCAGCATTTT,CACASGWNQPQHF
TRBV20-1,TRBJ2-5,.,TRBD2,TGCAGTGCACTTCCCCGACTAGCGGGGGCCCAAGAGACCCAGTACTTC,CSALPRLAGAQETQYF
TRBV4-2,TRBJ2-1,few,.,TGTGCCAGCAGCCGGTCTAATGAGCAGTTCTTC,CASSRSNEQFF
TRBV2,TRBJ2-7,many,.,TGTGCCAGCAGTGAAAGACTCCGCAGCTCCTACGAGCAGTACTTC,CASSERLRSSYEQYF
TRBV11-2,TRBJ2-3,few,TRBD2,TGTGCCAGCAGCTTGACTAGCGGGAGCACAGATACGCAGTATTTT,CASSLTSGSTDTQYF
TRBV11-3,TRBJ2-2,.,TRBD2,TGTGCCAGCAGCACTAGCGGGGGGTTCACCGAGGAGCTGTTTTTT,CASSTSGGFTEELFF
TRBV12-3/TRBV12-4,TRBJ2-7,once,.,TGTGCCAGCAGTTTGGGATTAATCGTTTACGAGCAGTACTTC,CASSLGLIVYEQYF
TRBV7-7,TRBJ2-5,.,TRBD1,TGTGCCAGCAGCCCCGTCAGGGGGACCGGGGAGACCCAGTACTTC,CASSPVRGTGETQYF
TRBV6-2/TRBV6-3,TRBJ1-1,many,TRBD1,TGTGCCGCCGACAGGGGTGGCACTGAAGCTTTCTTT,CAADRGGTEAFF
TRBV6-7,TRBJ1-1,few,.,TGTGCCAGCAGCAACGGTAGGGGGACTGAAGCTTTCTTT,CASSNGRGTEAFF
TRBV6-5,TRBJ2-7,many,.,TGTGCCAGCAGTTACTCGGAAGGGCGAGGGGGCTCCTACGAGCAGTACTTC,CASSYSEGRGGSYEQYF
TRBV19,TRBJ2-5,many,TRBD2,TGTGCCAGTAGTATCGGAGGCCTAGCGGAAGAGACCCAGTACTTC,CASSIGGLAEETQYF
TRBV13,TRBJ1-1,few,TRBD1,TGTGCCAGCAGCTTAGCGGGACAGGGGGGCACTGAAGCTTTCTTT,CASSLAGQGGTEAFF
TRBV6-2/TRBV6-3,TRBJ1-2,many,.,TGTGCCAGCAGCCTACAAGGCCCGGCTTTTGGCTACACCTTC,CASSLQGPAFGYTF
TRBV28,TRBJ2-7,few,.,TGTGCCAGCAGTTTTTCTCAACACCTGCAGTACTTC,CASSFSQHLQYF
TRBV20-1,TRBJ2-7,.,.,TGCAGTGCTAGAGGGTGGGAGGCAGGCTACGAGCAGTACTTC,CSARGWEAGYEQYF
TRBV5-6,TRBJ1-1,few,.,TGTGCCAGCAGCTTCTGGCAGGGAGAGACTGAAGCTTTCTTT,CASSFWQGETEAFF
TRBV11-2,TRBJ1-1,many,.,TGTGCCAGCAGCCCGTTCCCTCAGGAGGCAGCTTTCTTT,CASSPFPQEAAFF
TRBV6-5,TRBJ1-1,many,.,TGTGCCAGCTATCCCCGGATGAACACTGAAGCTTTCTTT,CASYPRMNTEAFF
TRBV7-9,TRBJ1-1,many,.,TGTGCCAGCAGCCCATCGGGACCTGTGGACACTGAAGCCTTCTTT,CASSPSGPVDTEAFF
TRBV30,TRBJ2-5,.,TRBD1,TGTGCCTGGAGTGAGGGACAGGTCGAGACCCAGTACTTC,CAWSEGQVETQYF
TRBV6-5,TRBJ1-6,few,.,TGTGCCAGCAGTTATGATAGACGCTATTCACCCCTCCACTTT,CASSYDRRYSPLHF
TRBV15,TRBJ2-5,many,.,TGTGCCACCAGCAGAGATCGGAGAGGGGGCCAAGAGACCCAGTACTTC,CATSRDRRGGQETQYF
TRBV12-3/TRBV12-4,TRBJ1-2,.,TRBD1,TGTGCCAGCAGTTTAGTTCAGGGGGTCTACACCTTC,CASSLVQGVYTF
TRBV12-3/TRBV12-4,TRBJ2-7,many,.,TGTGCCAGCAGTTTTGGGCTGCTCTACGAGCAGTACTTC,CASSFGLLYEQYF
TRBV6-1,TRBJ1-5,many,.,TGTGCCAGCAGTGGAGATACGCAGGGTAGCAATCAGCCCCAGCATTTT,CASSGDTQGSNQPQHF
TRBV7-6,TRBJ1-2,.,TRBD1,TGTGCCAGCAGCTTGGCCCTGACAGGGGACTATGGCTACACCTTC,CASSLALTGDYGYTF
TRBV7-6,TRBJ1-1,many,.,TGTGCCAGCAGCACTTGGAGCCAAGGGGTGAACACTGAAGCTTTCTTT,CASSTWSQGVNTEAFF
TRBV15,TRBJ2-5,.,TRBD2,TGTGCCACCAGCAGAGATGCGGGAGGGCCTGAGACCCAGTACTTC,CATSRDAGGPETQYF
TRBV11-2,TRBJ1-1,few,.,TGTGCCAGCAGCCGTCGGTGGCGGGACACTGAAGCTTTCTTT,CASSRRWRDTEAFF
TRBV5-1,TRBJ2-7,many,TRBD1,TGCGCCAGCAGCCCCGGACAGGCAATAGGCGAGCAGTACTTC,CASSPGQAIGEQYF
TRBV28,TRBJ1-1,many,.,TGTGCCAGCAATGGAGGGGTATATGCTTTCTTT,CASNGGVYAFF
TRBV4-1,TRBJ2-5,.,.,TGCGCCAGCAGCCAAGGATCTATGGAATTTACCCAGTACTTC,CASSQGSMEFTQYF
TRBV29-1,TRBJ2-7,.,TRBD2,TGCAGCGTTGAAGGGACTAGCGGTACAACCTACGAGCAGTACTTC,CSVEGTSGTTYEQYF